Reported below is one TCR beta chain. This sample stems from a study of blood T cells in healthy people across ages. The germline V gene encodes CDR1 MNHEY and CDR2 SVGAGI. This CDR3 comprises 19 residues. V lost 2 bases and J lost 6; bases outside the gene matches: 20. The use of a sample-barcoded 5' primer and a J-beta primer mix characterized a second PCR of roughly 7 to 12 cycles. MiXCR was run by TCRdb on the 5' RACE reads, yielding one entry per CDR3 protein. The table lists more than 900,000 distinct CDR3 sequences, about 23% of them singletons. The same data also contributed to another study, on T cells of mothers and their children.

Source material: blood. V usage is TRBV6-5 and J usage is TRBJ2-7; 9 bases are shared with TRBD1. This sequence originates from a girl aged 2-10 years in good health. CDR3: CASSYPYGQGFELGGEQYF. CDR3 coding DNA: TGTGCCAGCAGTTACCCCTACGGACAGGGGTTCGAATTAGGGGGCGAGCAGTACTTC.